This is a list of T cell receptor beta chains from one sample in a study of T cell responses to AZD1222 COVID-19 vaccine. TCRdb keeps only in-frame clones here, not all; method: immunoSEQ multiplex PCR. The sample yields 80,000 to 100,000 clones, approximately 88% seen once. The specimen was peripheral blood, collected on day 0 of AZD1222 vaccination. All receptors derive from an adult in good health. The CDR3 runs from the conserved cysteine through the conserved F or W. A D gene is named only where the DNA matches it firmly. Rows may omit the clone size; those that give it use once, few, many or a size class.

J gene | clone size | D gene | V gene | CDR3 protein | CDR3 DNA
TRBJ2-3 | NA | TRBD2 | TRBV27 | CASSLRTSETDTQYF | TGTGCCAGCAGTTTAAGGACTAGCGAGACAGATACGCAGTATTTT
TRBJ2-3 | once | NA | TRBV4-3 | CASSQDFFLSGTDTQYF | TGCGCCAGCAGCCAAGATTTTTTCCTATCGGGCACAGATACGCAGTATTTT
TRBJ1-2 | NA | NA | TRBV28 | CASRAGLVGYTF | TGTGCCAGCAGGGCAGGGTTAGTTGGCTACACCTTC
TRBJ1-2 | once | NA | TRBV12-3/TRBV12-4 | CASSPRGFYGYTF | TGTGCCAGCAGTCCCAGGGGTTTCTATGGCTACACCTTC
TRBJ2-3 | NA | TRBD2 | TRBV6-1 | CASSVAASGDHTDTQYF | TGTGCCAGCAGTGTCGCCGCTAGCGGGGACCACACAGATACGCAGTATTTT
TRBJ1-2 | NA | NA | TRBV5-4 | CASSLDNYGYTF | TGTGCCAGCAGCTTGGATAACTATGGCTACACCTTC
TRBJ2-3 | NA | TRBD2 | TRBV5-1 | CASTPGAGGDTQYF | TGCGCCAGCACCCCTGGAGCGGGAGGAGATACGCAGTATTTT
TRBJ2-7 | NA | TRBD1 | TRBV13 | CASSSDRDYEQYF | TGTGCCAGCAGCTCCGACAGGGACTACGAGCAGTACTTC
TRBJ2-7 | few | TRBD1 | TRBV9 | CASSLGTATYEQYF | TGTGCCAGCAGCCTCGGGACAGCTACCTACGAGCAGTACTTC
TRBJ2-4 | few | TRBD1 | TRBV19 | CASSMLGLGDRQAKNIQYF | TGTGCCAGTAGTATGTTAGGTCTGGGGGACAGGCAAGCCAAAAACATTCAGTACTTC
TRBJ2-7 | NA | NA | TRBV28 | CASSSTGNFPSYEQYF | TGTGCCAGCAGTTCCACAGGGAATTTCCCATCCTACGAGCAGTACTTC
TRBJ1-2 | NA | NA | TRBV7-9 | CASSLPRDPNYGYTF | TGTGCCAGCAGCCTACCCCGGGACCCTAACTATGGCTACACCTTC
TRBJ1-2 | NA | NA | TRBV7-6 | CASSLNPGDNYGYTF | TGTGCCAGCAGCTTAAACCCAGGGGATAACTATGGCTACACCTTC
TRBJ2-7 | NA | TRBD1 | TRBV7-9 | CASSPSGQGGEQYF | TGTGCCAGCAGCCCTAGCGGACAGGGGGGCGAGCAGTACTTC
TRBJ1-1 | NA | TRBD1 | TRBV9 | CASSAQGGNTEAFF | TGTGCCAGCAGCGCCCAGGGGGGGAACACTGAAGCTTTCTTT
TRBJ2-1 | NA | NA | TRBV7-2 | CASSPSRGNEQFF | TGTGCCAGCAGCCCTTCGAGGGGGAATGAGCAGTTCTTC
TRBJ1-1 | NA | NA | TRBV27 | CASSLKPTGNTEAFF | TGTGCCAGCAGTTTAAAACCTACAGGGAACACTGAAGCTTTCTTT
TRBJ2-1 | NA | TRBD2 | TRBV13 | CASSFVREGYNEQFF | TGTGCCAGCAGCTTCGTGAGGGAGGGTTACAATGAGCAGTTCTTC
TRBJ2-3 | NA | TRBD2 | TRBV11-2 | CASSLGGLAPSRDTQYF | TGTGCCAGCAGCTTAGGGGGACTAGCTCCCTCGAGAGATACGCAGTATTTT
TRBJ2-6 | NA | NA | TRBV30 | CAWSDSGANVLTF | TGTGCCTGGAGTGACTCTGGGGCCAACGTCCTGACTTTC
TRBJ2-1 | NA | NA | TRBV12-3/TRBV12-4 | CASSLAIRNEQFF | TGTGCCAGCAGTTTAGCGATTCGCAATGAGCAGTTCTTC
TRBJ1-5 | NA | NA | TRBV27 | CASSLIGGRQPQHF | TGTGCCAGCAGTTTAATTGGGGGAAGACAGCCCCAGCATTTT
TRBJ2-7 | NA | TRBD1 | TRBV12-3/TRBV12-4 | CASSGQGTYEQYF | TGTGCCAGCTCCGGACAGGGGACCTACGAGCAGTACTTC
TRBJ1-5 | NA | NA | TRBV20-1 | CSASRPSNQPQHF | TGCAGTGCTAGTCGGCCAAGCAATCAGCCCCAGCATTTT
TRBJ1-1 | once | TRBD1 | TRBV19 | CASSINVGTGGQAFF | TGTGCCAGTAGTATAAATGTTGGGACAGGGGGACAAGCTTTCTTT
TRBJ2-3 | NA | TRBD2 | TRBV5-1 | CASGPRREGIPGPGTDTQYF | TGCGCCAGCGGCCCCAGGAGGGAGGGGATCCCGGGACCAGGCACAGATACGCAGTATTTT
TRBJ2-2 | NA | TRBD1 | TRBV28 | CASSRTGGTGELFF | TGTGCCAGCAGCCGGACAGGGGGGACCGGGGAGCTGTTTTTT
TRBJ1-2 | NA | NA | TRBV11-2 | CASSEPRDGSSNYGYTF | TGTGCCAGCAGCGAACCACGGGACGGATCCTCTAACTATGGCTACACCTTC
TRBJ2-5 | NA | TRBD1 | TRBV19 | CASGDRGVQETQYF | TGTGCCAGTGGCGACAGGGGAGTTCAAGAGACCCAGTACTTC
TRBJ2-5 | few | NA | TRBV5-1 | CASSLGHAGETQYF | TGCGCCAGCAGCTTGGGTCATGCGGGGGAGACCCAGTACTTC
TRBJ2-1 | NA | TRBD2 | TRBV28 | CASSLSPGTSGSYEQFF | TGTGCCAGCAGTTTATCCCCCGGGACTAGCGGGAGCTATGAGCAGTTCTTC
TRBJ2-7 | NA | NA | TRBV5-4 | CASSSSVKVTSYEQYF | TGTGCCAGCAGCTCGTCGGTGAAAGTTACCTCCTACGAGCAGTACTTC
TRBJ2-1 | NA | NA | TRBV7-3 | CASSPDSSSYNEQFF | TGTGCCAGCAGCCCCGACTCAAGCTCCTACAATGAGCAGTTCTTC
TRBJ2-5 | NA | NA | TRBV12-5 | CASGGQPRSSSETQYF | TGTGCTAGTGGTGGACAGCCGCGCTCCTCCAGTGAGACCCAGTACTTC
TRBJ2-7 | NA | TRBD2 | TRBV7-9 | CASRQTSGKESYEQYF | TGTGCCAGCAGGCAAACTAGCGGCAAGGAATCCTACGAGCAGTACTTC
TRBJ2-1 | few | TRBD2 | TRBV7-2 | CASSLEGTSGRHYNEQFF | TGTGCCAGCAGCTTAGAGGGGACTAGCGGGAGACATTACAATGAGCAGTTCTTC
TRBJ1-1 | once | NA | TRBV28 | CASSFSPEILNTEAFF | TGTGCCAGCAGTTTTTCCCCAGAAATCCTGAACACTGAAGCTTTCTTT
TRBJ2-2 | NA | NA | TRBV2 | CASSLVSGELFF | TGTGCCAGCTCACTAGTTTCCGGGGAGCTGTTTTTT
TRBJ2-6 | NA | NA | TRBV23-1 | CASSQGRSLGANVLTF | TGCGCCAGCAGTCAAGGCAGGTCTCTGGGGGCCAACGTCCTGACTTTC
TRBJ2-4 | NA | NA | TRBV24-1 | CATSDLGDIQYF | TGTGCCACCAGTGATTTGGGCGACATTCAGTACTTC
TRBJ2-3 | NA | TRBD2 | TRBV2 | CASRARTSGSTDTQYF | TGTGCCAGCAGAGCCCGGACTAGCGGGAGCACAGATACGCAGTATTTT
TRBJ1-1 | NA | NA | TRBV5-1 | CASSAGTSKNTEAFF | TGCGCCAGCAGCGCCGGGACATCTAAGAACACTGAAGCTTTCTTT
TRBJ2-1 | NA | NA | TRBV2 | CASIPGLAYNEQFF | TGTGCCAGCATTCCGGGACTTGCCTACAATGAGCAGTTCTTC
TRBJ1-6 | NA | NA | TRBV28 | CASSPGGSGNSPLHF | TGTGCCAGCAGTCCCGGGGGATCGGGAAATTCACCCCTCCACTTT
TRBJ2-2 | NA | NA | TRBV7-9 | CASSLRQENTGELFF | TGTGCCAGCAGCTTAAGACAGGAGAACACCGGGGAGCTGTTTTTT
TRBJ2-1 | NA | NA | TRBV24-1 | CATTGPAGYNEQFF | TGTGCCACCACCGGGCCCGCGGGTTACAATGAGCAGTTCTTC
TRBJ1-6 | once | TRBD1 | TRBV9 | CASSVGTGGSPLHF | TGTGCCAGCAGCGTCGGGACAGGAGGTTCACCCCTCCACTTT
TRBJ1-2 | NA | NA | TRBV30 | CAWTGTNYGYTF | TGTGCCTGGACAGGAACTAACTATGGCTACACCTTC
TRBJ2-1 | NA | NA | TRBV6-5 | CASSYPGRINEQFF | TGTGCCAGCAGTTACCCCGGACGGATCAATGAGCAGTTCTTC
TRBJ1-2 | NA | NA | TRBV21-1 | CASSKSHNQPARTGSSYGYTF | TGTGCCAGCAGCAAAAGCCATAACCAACCCGCCAGGACAGGGTCGAGCTATGGCTACACCTTC
TRBJ1-1 | NA | NA | TRBV27 | CASTDGGLAAFF | TGTGCCAGCACTGATGGGGGGCTTGCAGCTTTCTTT